Given below is one TCR beta chain in context. Its antigen is still unknown. Looked up from germline, CDR1 is SGHKS and CDR2 is YYEKEE (reference sequence). Trimming shortened V by 4 bases and J by 2 bases, and 16 bases separated the two germline ends. The CDR3 runs 15 residues. This specimen comes from a study of cytomegalovirus exposure and HLA in healthy donors. Notes on the study in general: In an earlier analysis, about 90% or about 30%: the productive usage of most TCR beta V segments. A missense variant in DCLRE1C was later tied to TCR beta V- and J-gene trimming.

With 60 Vbeta and 13 Jbeta primers, the PCR was carried out. Sequencing used immunoSEQ multiplex PCR; TCRdb keeps in-frame clones, though not all of them. The table includes 180,000 or so clones, over 60% detected once. The sequencing sample was made of PBMCs. This sequence originates from a man aged 50 or older in good health and CMV-seropositive. The V gene is TRBV5-5, the J gene TRBJ2-7; possible D gene TRBD1, 6 bases. The CDR3 sequence is CASSPIFDRTYEQYF. The CDR3 DNA sequence: TGTGCCAGCAGCCCCATCTTCGACAGGACCTACGAGCAGTACTTC.